This paragraph reports one T cell receptor beta chain. The antigen is unknown. CDR3 length equals 16 residues. V was shortened by 0 bases and J by 4 bases, with 10 bases between the two germline ends. Germline V lookup: CDR1 MNHEY, CDR2 SVGAGI. Profiled with immunoSEQ multiplex PCR; TCRdb holds only in-frame clones, not every one. The repertoire holds approximately 130,000 clones, with 80% to 95% as singletons. This record belongs to a study of T cell responses to AZD1222 COVID-19 vaccine. Study-wide points: Reports indicate that nearly half of spike-specific TCRs are directed at unmutated variant regions. Clonal diversity may have been underestimated in mostly white British donors. Two AZD1222 doses significantly raised spike-specific TCR breadth and depth over controls.

The sequencing here drew on peripheral blood, taken on day 0 of AZD1222 vaccination. This receptor was identified in an adult in good health. The chain is built from TRBV6-5 and TRBJ2-6; tentative D call: TRBD2 (5 bases). CDR3 protein: CASSYSRATGANVLTF. CDR3 sequence (DNA): TGTGCCAGCAGTTACTCGAGGGCCACCGGGGCCAACGTCCTGACTTTC.